This paragraph covers one T cell receptor (beta chain) sequence. TCRdb itself ran the 5' RACE reads through MiXCR, one entry per CDR3 protein. This sample has more than 250,000 distinct CDR3 sequences, with roughly 17% found just once. This sample stems from a study of T-cell memory formation after mild COVID-19. The overall study: Most TCR clusters belonged to a single donor.

The sequence was obtained from a man aged 18 to 30 who had mild COVID-19 (a few samples of this study predate the infection). Cell type and time point are not known. The sequenced material came from PBMCs or a T cell subset sorted from them (not recorded which).

Written as DNA, the CDR3 is TGTGCCACCAGCAGAGATGGGCCAGGACAGATATATGGCTACACCTTC. Protein product: CATSRDGPGQIYGYTF. The chain links TRBV15 to TRBJ1-2; D possibly corresponds to TRBD1 (6 bases). The CDR3 covers 16 residues. Germline lookup yields CDR1 LNHNV and CDR2 YYDKDF (reference sequence). V was trimmed by 0 bases and J by 5 bases, leaving 16 bases between them.